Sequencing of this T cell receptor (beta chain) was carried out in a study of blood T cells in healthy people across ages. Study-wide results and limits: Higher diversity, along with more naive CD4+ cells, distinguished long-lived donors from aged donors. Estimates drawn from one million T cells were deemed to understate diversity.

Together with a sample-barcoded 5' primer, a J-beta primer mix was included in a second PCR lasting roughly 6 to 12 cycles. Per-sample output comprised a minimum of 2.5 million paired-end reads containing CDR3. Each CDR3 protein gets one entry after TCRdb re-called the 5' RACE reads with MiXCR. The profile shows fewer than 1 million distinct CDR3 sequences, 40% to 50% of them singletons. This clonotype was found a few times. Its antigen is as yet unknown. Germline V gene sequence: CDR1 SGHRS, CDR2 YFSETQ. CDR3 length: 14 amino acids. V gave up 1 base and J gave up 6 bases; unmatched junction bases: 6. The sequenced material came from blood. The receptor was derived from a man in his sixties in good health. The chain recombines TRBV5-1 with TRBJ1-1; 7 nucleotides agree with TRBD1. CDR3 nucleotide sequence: TGCGCCAGCAGCTTGTTCCGAACAGGGGCTGAAGCTTTCTTT. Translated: CASSLFRTGAEAFF. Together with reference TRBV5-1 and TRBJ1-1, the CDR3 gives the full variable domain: KAGVTQTPRYLIKTRGQQVTLSCSPISGHRSVSWYQQTPGQGLQFLFEYFSETQRNKGNFPGRFSGRQFSNSRSEMNVSTLELGDSALYLCASSLFRTGAEAFFGQGTRLTVV.